This T cell receptor beta chain was retrieved from a study of identical twins. This clonotype has ten or more counts. The antigen is unknown. Germline values: CDR1 SGHRS, CDR2 YFSETQ. The V gene lost 3 bases and the J gene lost 3 bases, with 3 bases spanning the gap. The CDR3 loop spans 12 amino acids. Findings and caveats of the study: Surplus twin overlap in beta out-of-frame sequences was less pronounced. Without tracking the same donors, conclusions rested on cross-sectional statistical analysis.

Unique molecular identifiers were present on cDNA, and template switching added a universal primer site. TCRdb processed the 5' RACE reads anew with MiXCR; each CDR3 protein has one entry. This table holds approximately 260,000 distinct CDR3 sequences, about an eighth found once. Everyone who donated was a healthy Caucasian. The receptor's source is a woman under 30 in good health. Sequencing was carried out using memory (CD45RO+) T cells sorted from blood. The genes are TRBV5-1 and TRBJ2-2; D is unclear. The chain's CDR3 is CASSSDTGELFF. The DNA of the CDR3 is TGCGCCAGCAGCTCTGACACCGGGGAGCTGTTTTTT.